A single sample gave rise to the 4 T cell receptor beta chains below, sequenced in a study of cytomegalovirus exposure and HLA in healthy donors (dated 2017 in TCRdb). Library preparation was by the immunoSEQ multiplex PCR assay. For the multiplex PCR, a mixture combining 60 forward primers for TCR Vbeta segments and 13 reverse primers for TCR Jbeta segments was used. TCRdb obtained this table from immuneACCESS and retained in-frame rearrangements with V and J assigned. These tables miss some clones; where compared with another copy, unresolved V genes account for less than half of the shortfall, and the remainder is unexplained. Present in this sample are roughly 120,000 clones, around 82% of which were seen just once. The biggest ten clones account for over 9% of the sample. Sequenced: PBMCs. These receptors were obtained from a male donor in good health and CMV-seropositive.

To note about this clone: Relative to the germline gene, one junction end is altered; a read error may explain this. The same CDR3 can be traced to other DNA sequences in this sample. The chain couples TRBV19 to TRBJ2-3; 7 bases fit TRBD1. Germline lookup yields CDR1 LNHDA and CDR2 SQIVND (reference sequence). The CDR3 spans 14 residues. The CDR3 protein is CASRGQGNKDTQYF. In nucleotides, the CDR3 is TGCGCCAGTAGGGGGCAGGGAAATAAAGATACGCAGTATTTT. The variable domain in full, completed from reference TRBV19 and TRBJ2-3, reads DGGITQSPKYLFRKEGQNVTLSCEQNLNHDAMYWYRQDPGQGLRLIYYSQIVNDFQKGDIAEGYSVSREKKESFPLTVTSAQKNPTAFYLCASRGQGNKDTQYFGPGTRLTVL.

The rearrangement links TRBV6-5 to TRBJ1-1; no definite D call. V gave up 0 bases and J gave up 1 base, with 6 bases separating them. CDR1 is MNHEY and CDR2 is SVGAGI in the germline V gene. The CDR3 consists of 14 residues. The CDR3 here is CASSYSRGNTEAFF. CDR3 nucleotides: TGTGCCAGCAGTTACTCGAGAGGGAACACTGAAGCTTTCTTT.

The V and J genes are TRBV28 and TRBJ1-2, with 9 positions matching TRBD1. The CDR3 has 14 amino acids. With V trimmed by 6 bases and J by 7 bases, 9 bases remained unmatched. In germline, CDR1 is MDHEN, CDR2 SYDVKM. The CDR3 bases are TGTGCCAGCAGGAGAACCGGGACAGGGAGTGGCTACACCTTC. It is translated as CASRRTGTGSGYTF.

This chain joins TRBV6-6 and TRBJ1-1; the D gene is possibly TRBD1 (5 bases). The CDR3 covers 15 residues. Germline CDR1 and CDR2: MNHNY and SVGAGI (reference sequence). V lost 2 bases, J lost 1 base, and 11 bases lay in between. The CDR3 DNA is TGTGCCAGCAGTTACGGCGGGGGGGGGAACACTGAAGCTTTCTTT. This gives the protein CASSYGGGGNTEAFF.